Included here is one T cell receptor beta chain sequence, with context. What it recognizes is unknown. Germline CDR1 MNHEY, CDR2 SMNVEV (reference sequence). V lost 3 bases and J 5 bases, leaving 16 bases between the germline ends. CDR3 length equals 15 residues. CD45RO-negative cells were positively selected for CCR7, leaving out terminally differentiated effector memory CD45RA+ cells. The data originate from a study of shared clonotypes between healthy human individuals. Findings and caveats of the study: When naive CD4 clonotypes were compared across a few donors, about 4.8% were shared. Rarefaction demonstrated incomplete sorted-subset sequencing despite large depth.

The repertoire was sequenced with immunoSEQ multiplex PCR; TCRdb's copy has only in-frame clones and lacks some. Seen here are millions of clones, about 95% observed once, and the top ten hold 1% to 1.3%. The clonotype comes from a man aged 18 to 29 in good health. What was sequenced was naive CD8+ T cells sorted from blood. V gene TRBV27 combines with J gene TRBJ1-2, with D possibly matching TRBD1 (5 bases). Written as DNA, the CDR3 is TGTGCCAGCAGTTTCGGGCAGGGTTTTATATATGGCTACACCTTC. Protein: CASSFGQGFIYGYTF.